The next 8 T cell receptor beta chains were all read from a single sample in a study of cytomegalovirus exposure and HLA in healthy donors. Only in-frame clones appear in the TCRdb table, and some are missing; sequencing was by immunoSEQ multiplex PCR. The data show more than 250,000 clones, 70% to 90% seen once. Sequencing input: PBMCs. Receptors originate from a woman younger than 30 in good health and CMV-seronegative.

This clone has just a few counts. The V gene is TRBV28, the J gene TRBJ2-7; D is ambiguous. CDR1 is MDHEN and CDR2 is SYDVKM in the germline V gene. Trimming left V 0 bases short and J 1 base short, with 7 bases between. The CDR3 totals 14 residues. For the CDR3, the DNA is TGTGCCAGCAGTTTATGGGTACAGTCCTACGAGCAGTACTTC. Its translation is CASSLWVQSYEQYF.

The chain uses TRBV7-2 and TRBJ2-2; a weak D match, TRBD1 (6 bases). This CDR3 spans 15 amino acids. With 5 bases removed from V and 0 bases from J, the gap between germline ends came to 10 bases. Germline loops: CDR1 SGHTA, CDR2 FQGNSA. In DNA form, the CDR3 reads TGTGCCAGCAGCCCGGGACACGCGAACACCGGGGAGCTGTTTTTT. Amino acids: CASSPGHANTGELFF.

This rearrangement joins TRBV6-5 to TRBJ2-1; D call uncertain. Trimming shortened V by 2 bases and J by 2 bases, and 7 bases separated the two germline ends. The germline V gene has CDR1 MNHEY and CDR2 SVGAGI. The CDR3 extends over 14 amino acids. Here the CDR3 DNA reads TGTGCCAGCAGTTACGAGCCTGCCTACAATGAGCAGTTCTTC. Translated, it gives CASSYEPAYNEQFF.

The chain links TRBV6-1 to TRBJ1-4; D ambiguous. The germline CDR1 and CDR2 sequences are MNHNS and SASEGT. The CDR3 spans 14 residues. Trimming took off 7 bases at V and 0 bases at J, with 9 bases between the two ends. Here the CDR3 DNA reads TGTGCCAGCAATCCCATTCCAACTAATGAAAAACTGTTTTTT. It is translated as CASNPIPTNEKLFF.

The CDR3 DNA sequence: TGTGCCAGCAGCCCCCAGGGAGGGCGGGTTGAAGAGACCCAGTACTTC. It specifies CASSPQGGRVEETQYF. This chain links TRBV5-4 with TRBJ2-5, with 7 bases matching TRBD2. There are 16 residues in the CDR3. Germline-derived CDR1 and CDR2 are SGHNT and YYREEE (reference sequence). Germline trimming cut 4 bases from V and 3 bases from J; bases unmatched to any gene: 12.

The chain links TRBV9 to TRBJ2-1; 8 nucleotides line up with TRBD1. Per germline, CDR1 SGDLS and CDR2 YYNGEE. V shed 4 bases, J shed 8 bases, and the junction held 11 bases outside the gene matches. This CDR3 contains 15 residues. The CDR3 spells CASSPRGQGVDEQFF. The CDR3 bases are TGTGCCAGCAGCCCCAGGGGGCAGGGGGTAGATGAGCAGTTCTTC.

A word on this clone: The sample contains more than one DNA sequence encoding this CDR3. V is TRBV2 and J is TRBJ1-5, with D hard to call. The V gene's germline CDR1 is SNHLY and CDR2 FYNNEI. The V end lost 6 bases, the J end lost 0 bases, and 6 bases lay between the germline ends. This CDR3 comprises 13 residues. This CDR3 is CASSSYSNQPQHF. CDR3 in DNA: TGTGCCAGCAGCAGTTATAGCAATCAGCCCCAGCATTTT.

This clone was recorded only once. This chain links TRBV6-6 with TRBJ2-7, with a tentative D call TRBD1 (5 bases). Germline lookup yields CDR1 MNHNY and CDR2 SVGAGI (reference sequence). Between the trimmed V and J ends, which lost 4 bases and 5 bases, there was a span of 9 bases. The CDR3 contains 12 residues. CDR3 amino acids: CASSSGRDEQYF. Written as DNA, the CDR3 is TGTGCCAGCAGTTCTGGCAGGGACGAGCAGTACTTC.